This T cell receptor (beta chain) was profiled in a study of blood T cell repertoires in COVID-19. CDR1 and CDR2 from the germline V gene are SGDLS and YYNGEE. J lost 4 bases, V lost 3 bases, and 3 bases had no gene match. This CDR3 spans 13 amino acids. TCRdb's table, derived via immunoSEQ multiplex PCR, lists solely in-frame clones and lacks some. Here the sample spans more than 95,000 clones, about 88% being singletons. This clonotype was sampled from a human donor in a cohort sampled during active COVID-19. Sequencing was carried out using peripheral blood. The rearrangement links TRBV9 to TRBJ1-2, with TRBD1 identical over 7 bases. For the CDR3, the DNA is TGTGCCAGCAGCGACAGGGGAGGCTATGGCTACACCTTC. Its protein product is CASSDRGGYGYTF.